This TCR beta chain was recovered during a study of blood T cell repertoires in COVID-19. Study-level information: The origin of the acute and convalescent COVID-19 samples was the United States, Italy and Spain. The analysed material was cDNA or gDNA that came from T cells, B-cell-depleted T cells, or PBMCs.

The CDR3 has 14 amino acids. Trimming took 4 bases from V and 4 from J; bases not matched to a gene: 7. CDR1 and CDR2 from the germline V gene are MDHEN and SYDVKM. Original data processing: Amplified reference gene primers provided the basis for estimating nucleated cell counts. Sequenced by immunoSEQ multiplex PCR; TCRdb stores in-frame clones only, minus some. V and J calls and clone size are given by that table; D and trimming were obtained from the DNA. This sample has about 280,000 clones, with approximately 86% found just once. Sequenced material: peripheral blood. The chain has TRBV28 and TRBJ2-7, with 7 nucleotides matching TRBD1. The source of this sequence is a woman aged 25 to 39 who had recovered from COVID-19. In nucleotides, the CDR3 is TGTGCCAGCAGTTACGCGCAGGGGGTATACGAGCAGTACTTC. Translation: CASSYAQGVYEQYF.